This T cell receptor beta chain is drawn from a study of T cell responses to AZD1222 COVID-19 vaccine. Comment on this clone: At one of its ends the junction is not consistent with the germline gene, which may arise from a read error.

Germline loops: CDR1 LNHDA, CDR2 SQIVND (reference sequence). This CDR3 has 18 amino acids. Sequencing was performed with immunoSEQ multiplex PCR; in TCRdb, only in-frame clones are kept and a portion is missing. Seen here are around 100,000 clones, about 86% observed once, and the top ten hold more than 15%. Here the sequenced sample was peripheral blood, taken on day 0 of AZD1222 vaccination. V and J are TRBV19 and TRBJ2-7; 8 positions agree with TRBD2. This TCR derives from an adult in good health. The CDR3 here is CASDDWKGSGGDPLRRAF. CDR3 DNA: TGTGCCAGCGACGACTGGAAGGGGAGCGGGGGAGATCCTTTACGTAGGGCCTTC.